The 24 T cell receptor beta chains presented below share a single source sample, sequenced in a study of blood T cell repertoires in COVID-19. Sequenced by immunoSEQ multiplex PCR; TCRdb stores in-frame clones only, minus some. The table lists about 160,000 clones, 80% to 90% of them singletons. The sequencing sample was made of peripheral blood. The receptors were gathered from a human donor in a cohort sampled during active COVID-19.

V is TRBV19 and J is TRBJ1-6; D is unresolved. The V gene lost 6 bases and the J gene lost 5 bases, with 8 bases spanning the gap. The germline V gene has CDR1 LNHDA and CDR2 SQIVND (reference sequence). CDR3 length: 13 amino acids. The CDR3 region is CASSPGNNSPLHF. The CDR3, as DNA: TGTGCCAGTAGCCCCGGGAATAATTCACCCCTCCACTTT.

The chain uses TRBV11-1 and TRBJ2-3; D is undetermined. Deletions cut 5 bases from V and 4 bases from J, with 7 bases between. The CDR3 is made up of 12 amino acids. CDR1 and CDR2 from the germline V gene are SGHAT and FQDESV (reference sequence). The CDR3 loop reads CASSPKSDTQYF. The CDR3 DNA reads TGTGCCAGCAGCCCTAAGTCAGATACGCAGTATTTT.

The rearrangement uses TRBV5-5 and TRBJ2-3; 15 nucleotides line up with TRBD2. CDR1 is SGHKS, CDR2 YYEKEE, per germline (reference sequence). The V gene end was trimmed by 4 bases and the J gene end by 5 bases; junction bases not matched to a gene: 11. The CDR3 sequence is 18 residues long. The CDR3 DNA reads as TGTGCCAGCAGCCGGACTAGCGGGAGGGTAGTGGCAGGAGATACGCAGTATTTT. It encodes CASSRTSGRVVAGDTQYF.

This clone appeared a single time. The chain carries TRBV2 and TRBJ1-2; TRBD1 matches 9 bases. Trimming cost V 8 bases and J 0 bases; bases outside gene matches: 4. The CDR3 sequence is 14 residues long. CDR1 and CDR2 (germline): SNHLY, FYNNEI. The CDR3 sequence is CASLDRGANYGYTF. In DNA, the CDR3 is TGTGCCAGCCTGGACAGGGGAGCTAACTATGGCTACACCTTC. Based on the CDR3 plus reference TRBV2 and TRBJ1-2, the full variable domain is EPEVTQTPSHQVTQMGQEVILRCVPISNHLYFYWYRQILGQKVEFLVSFYNNEISEKSEIFDDQFSVERPDGSNFTLKIRSTKLEDSAMYFCASLDRGANYGYTFGSGTRLTVV.

This chain joins TRBV5-4 and TRBJ1-2; 7 positions match TRBD1. The V and J ends lost 3 bases and 2 bases, in that order; junction bases with no gene match: 7. CDR1 and CDR2 (germline): SGHNT, YYREEE (reference sequence). The CDR3 is 15 amino acids. The CDR3 loop is CASSSRDSENYGYTF. The DNA for the CDR3 is TGTGCCAGCAGCTCCAGGGACAGCGAGAACTATGGCTACACCTTC.

Only one count was recorded for this clone. The chain couples TRBV7-2 to TRBJ1-2; D uncertain. This CDR3 region has 13 residues. The V end lost 8 bases, the J end lost 4 bases, and 14 bases lay between the germline ends. Germline V gene lookup returns CDR1 SGHTA and CDR2 FQGNSA. The DNA for the CDR3 is TGTGCCAGCCTCATCCCACCTATCTATGGCTACACCTTC. This encodes CASLIPPIYGYTF.

This chain joins TRBV4-3 and TRBJ2-3; D remains ambiguous. Trimming took 4 bases from V and 3 from J, leaving 14 bases between them. In germline, CDR1 is LGHNA, CDR2 YSLEER. The length of the CDR3 is 15 residues. CDR3 sequence: CASSRVNYGTDTQYF. The CDR3 DNA is TGCGCCAGCAGCCGAGTGAATTACGGGACAGATACGCAGTATTTT.

Concerning this clone itself: Other nucleotide sequences in the sample specify the same CDR3. The CDR3 region is CASSLAGQGYTGELFF. The CDR3 DNA follows: TGTGCCAGCAGCTTAGCCGGACAGGGATACACCGGGGAGCTGTTTTTT. The chain carries TRBV7-2 and TRBJ2-2, with TRBD1 identical over 8 bases. J gave up 3 bases and V 0 bases, and 3 bases lay outside the gene matches. Germline V gene lookup returns CDR1 SGHTA and CDR2 FQGNSA. CDR3 length: 16 residues. The full variable domain, in which reference TRBV7-2 and TRBJ2-2 provide the parts outside the CDR3, is GAGVSQSPSNKVTEKGKDVELRCDPISGHTALYWYRQSLGQGLEFLIYFQGNSAPDKSGLPSDRFSAERTGGSVSTLTIQRTQQEDSAVYLCASSLAGQGYTGELFFGEGSRLTVL.

The chain couples TRBV27 to TRBJ1-1; 7 bases match TRBD1. The CDR3 extends over 15 amino acids. Germline trimming cut 6 bases from V and 0 bases from J; bases unmatched to any gene: 7. From germline, CDR1 is MNHEY and CDR2 SMNVEV (reference sequence). CDR3 DNA: TGTGCCAGCAGCCGGGACAGAGATTTGAACACTGAAGCTTTCTTT. This translates into CASSRDRDLNTEAFF.

The V gene is TRBV27, the J gene TRBJ2-1; 9 bases are shared with TRBD2. After removal of 6 bases from V and 9 bases from J, the junction contained 15 bases not matched to a gene. In germline, CDR1 is MNHEY, CDR2 SMNVEV (reference sequence). CDR3 length equals 16 residues. CDR3 protein: CASRGARRGGLSEQFF. CDR3 sequence (DNA): TGTGCCAGCAGGGGGGCTAGGCGGGGGGGTCTCAGTGAGCAGTTCTTC.

This clone has only a few counts. The V gene is TRBV19, the J gene TRBJ2-5; no clear D. Trimming left V 1 base short and J 3 bases short, with 3 bases between. The germline gives CDR1 LNHDA, CDR2 SQIVND (reference sequence). CDR3 length: 12 residues. In DNA, the CDR3 is TGTGCCAGTAGTATAGCAGAAGAGACCCAGTACTTC. Protein product: CASSIAEETQYF. Full variable domain (remainder filled in from reference TRBV19 and TRBJ2-5): DGGITQSPKYLFRKEGQNVTLSCEQNLNHDAMYWYRQDPGQGLRLIYYSQIVNDFQKGDIAEGYSVSREKKESFPLTVTSAQKNPTAFYLCASSIAEETQYFGPGTRLLVL.

This chain uses TRBV6-6 with TRBJ1-1, with unresolved D. Germline loops: CDR1 MNHNY, CDR2 SVGAGI (reference sequence). V was trimmed by 0 bases and J by 3 bases, leaving 8 bases between them. The CDR3 is 14 residues long. For the CDR3, the DNA is TGTGCCAGCAGTTACTCTTTACATGACACTGAAGCTTTCTTT. Encoded protein: CASSYSLHDTEAFF.

V gene TRBV27 combines with J gene TRBJ2-7, with D maybe TRBD1 (6 bases). The CDR3 is 14 amino acids. V dropped 5 bases and J dropped 1 base, with 12 bases sitting between them. Germline loops: CDR1 MNHEY, CDR2 SMNVEV (reference sequence). CDR3 sequence reads: CASSLSRGSYEQYF. The CDR3 DNA sequence: TGTGCCAGCAGTCTCAGTAGGGGGTCCTACGAGCAGTACTTC.

The CDR3 sequence: CASSVVAGGGYTF. Written as DNA, the CDR3 is TGTGCCAGCAGCGTAGTTGCCGGCGGGGGCTACACCTTC. This chain uses TRBV9 with TRBJ1-2, with no clear D. CDR3 length: 13 amino acids. V shed 0 bases and J shed 8 bases, with 11 bases lying between them. Germline-derived CDR1 and CDR2 are SGDLS and YYNGEE. Drawing the rest from reference TRBV9 and TRBJ1-2, the complete variable domain is DSGVTQTPKHLITATGQRVTLRCSPRSGDLSVYWYQQSLDQGLQFLIQYYNGEERAKGNILERFSAQQFPDLHSELNLSSLELGDSALYFCASSVVAGGGYTFGSGTRLTVV.

V usage is TRBV5-5 and J usage is TRBJ2-5; TRBD1 is a possible D gene (5 bases). V was pared by 3 bases and J by 5 bases, with 14 bases between. This CDR3 comprises 14 residues. The germline gives CDR1 SGHKS, CDR2 YYEKEE (reference sequence). CDR3 loop: CASSSYSGQETQYF. The CDR3, as DNA: TGTGCCAGCAGCTCATATTCAGGGCAGGAGACCCAGTACTTC.

The gene calls are TRBV7-3 and TRBJ2-5; maybe TRBD1 (8 bases). Germline CDR1 and CDR2: SGHTA and FQGTGA. The CDR3 length is 14 residues. The V gene lost 5 bases and the J gene lost 5 bases, with 15 bases spanning the gap. CDR3 protein: CASSIGQGGETQYF. CDR3 bases: TGTGCCAGCAGCATTGGACAGGGAGGGGAGACCCAGTACTTC.

This chain uses TRBV6-5 with TRBJ2-4; D not certain. The CDR3 consists of 15 residues. V dropped 4 bases and J dropped 0 bases, with 10 bases sitting between them. The germline V gene has CDR1 MNHEY and CDR2 SVGAGI. CDR3 nucleotide sequence: TGTGCCAGCAGTTCCCTAACGGGAGCCAAAAACATTCAGTACTTC. This codes for CASSSLTGAKNIQYF.

This clone is a singleton in its sample. The rearrangement links TRBV19 to TRBJ2-1, with 12 bases aligning to TRBD1. After removal of 3 bases from V and 7 bases from J, the junction contained 7 bases not matched to a gene. This CDR3 is built from 16 residues. Germline V CDR1 and CDR2: LNHDA, SQIVND (reference sequence). The DNA for the CDR3 is TGTGCCAGTAGTATTGCCCCGGGACAGGGGGCTAATGAGCAGTTCTTC. Protein sequence: CASSIAPGQGANEQFF.

This sequence joins TRBV7-2 and TRBJ2-7; TRBD2 agrees at 7 bases. This CDR3 spans 14 amino acids. The V gene's germline CDR1 is SGHTA and CDR2 FQGNSA. Trimming at V came to 1 base and at J to 9 bases, leaving 9 bases not matched to a gene. The CDR3 region has the DNA TGTGCCAGCAGCTTAGACGGGGGGTCTACCGTGCAGTACTTC. It encodes CASSLDGGSTVQYF. Full variable domain (missing parts from reference TRBV7-2 and TRBJ2-7): GAGVSQSPSNKVTEKGKDVELRCDPISGHTALYWYRQSLGQGLEFLIYFQGNSAPDKSGLPSDRFSAERTGGSVSTLTIQRTQQEDSAVYLCASSLDGGSTVQYFGPGTRLTVT.

This clone was observed at least ten times. The genes are TRBV12-5 and TRBJ2-5, with D perhaps TRBD1 (5 bases). The CDR3 extends over 12 amino acids. V dropped 6 bases and J dropped 7 bases, with 12 bases sitting between them. Germline CDR1 and CDR2: LGHNT and FRNRAP. DNA of the CDR3: TGTGCTAGTGGCTCCGAGCAGGGGACCCAGTACTTC. Encoded protein: CASGSEQGTQYF.

The rearrangement joins TRBV19 to TRBJ2-5; 9 nucleotides agree with TRBD1. CDR1 is LNHDA, CDR2 SQIVND, per germline (reference sequence). The CDR3 is made up of 15 amino acids. Unmatched junction bases numbered 7, after V lost 5 bases and J lost 3 bases. In DNA form, the CDR3 reads TGTGCCAGTAGTTTGGCGGGGACAGGGAAAGAGACCCAGTACTTC. Translation gives CASSLAGTGKETQYF. The variable domain in full, completed from reference TRBV19 and TRBJ2-5, reads DGGITQSPKYLFRKEGQNVTLSCEQNLNHDAMYWYRQDPGQGLRLIYYSQIVNDFQKGDIAEGYSVSREKKESFPLTVTSAQKNPTAFYLCASSLAGTGKETQYFGPGTRLLVL.

The chain uses TRBV7-2 and TRBJ2-3; 8 nucleotides agree with TRBD2. Germline assignment: CDR1 SGHTA and CDR2 FQGNSA. This CDR3 is built from 15 residues. V shed 5 bases and J 2 bases; nucleotides not matched to a gene: 6. This chain's CDR3 is CASSGRGGPTDTQYF. The CDR3 bases are TGTGCCAGCAGCGGACGCGGGGGGCCCACAGATACGCAGTATTTT.

This clone was picked up a small number of times. V gene TRBV19 combines with J gene TRBJ2-7; tentative D call: TRBD2 (5 bases). V lost 3 bases, J lost 4 bases, and 22 bases lay in between. Germline CDR1 and CDR2: LNHDA and SQIVND (reference sequence). The CDR3 length is 17 residues. The CDR3: CASSMRATTVGVYEQYF. The CDR3 DNA is TGTGCCAGTAGTATGAGGGCGACTACCGTCGGGGTTTACGAGCAGTACTTC.

The sample holds a few counts of this clone. The rearrangement joins TRBV30 to TRBJ2-1, with D unresolved. CDR1 is GTSNPN and CDR2 is SVGIG in the germline V gene (reference sequence). The CDR3 spans 11 residues. The V gene lost 2 bases and the J gene lost 6 bases, with 5 bases spanning the gap. CDR3 sequence: CAWSRSNEQFF. In nucleotides, the CDR3 is TGTGCCTGGAGTCGGTCCAATGAGCAGTTCTTC.